At least ten counts were recorded for the clone carrying this T cell receptor (beta chain). Its antigen is still unknown. This CDR3 contains 15 residues. J was trimmed by 7 bases and V by 5 bases; bases with no gene match: 9. Germline V gene data show CDR1 as KGHDR and CDR2 as SFDVKD. Researchers prepared the TCRbeta library using unique molecular identifiers, the study reports. A single record per CDR3 protein comes from TCRdb applying MiXCR to the PCR reads. The data hold around 300,000 distinct CDR3 sequences, with approximately 10% observed a single time. The sample belongs to a study of T-cell reconstitution after alpha-beta-depleted transplantation in children. Study observations and caveats: Newly generated T cells supplied most T-cell counts and diversity one year post-transplant. At day 60, the high TCRbeta diversity found in some patients originated from recipient T cells and thymic progenitors that had survived. Reports say that about two months after transplant, the alpha-beta T cells came out of several hundred graft clones that had expanded.

V and J are TRBV24-1 and TRBJ2-1, with 8 positions matching TRBD1. The specimen comprised peripheral blood, sampled 180 days after TCRalphabeta/CD19-depleted stem cell transplant. This receptor was obtained from a male patient aged 2 to 9 who had a stem cell transplant for chronic granulomatous disease, so the T cells may come from the graft donor. The CDR3 region is CATSGSGQGLNEQFF. The CDR3 DNA reads TGTGCCACCAGTGGCTCAGGACAGGGTTTGAATGAGCAGTTCTTC.